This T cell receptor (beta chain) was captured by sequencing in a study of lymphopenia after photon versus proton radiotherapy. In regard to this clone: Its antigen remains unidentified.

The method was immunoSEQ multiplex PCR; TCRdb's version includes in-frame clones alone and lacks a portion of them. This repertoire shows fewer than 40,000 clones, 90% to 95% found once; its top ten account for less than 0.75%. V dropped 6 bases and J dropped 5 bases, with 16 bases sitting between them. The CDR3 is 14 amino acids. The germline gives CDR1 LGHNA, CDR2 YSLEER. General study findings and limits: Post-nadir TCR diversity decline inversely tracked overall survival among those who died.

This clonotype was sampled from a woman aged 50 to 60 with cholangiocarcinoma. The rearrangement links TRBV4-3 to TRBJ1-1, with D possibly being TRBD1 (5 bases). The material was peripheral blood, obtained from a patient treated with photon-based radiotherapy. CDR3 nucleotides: TGCGCCAGCAGTCCCAGTGAGGGGTGGACTGAAGCTTTCTTT. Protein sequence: CASSPSEGWTEAFF.